This T cell receptor (beta chain) was obtained from a study of T cells expressing NK-cell markers (dated by TCRdb to between 2020 and 2021). At the level of the whole study: Three sorted T-cell subsets (CD3+CD56+NKG2C+, CD3+CD56+NKG2C- and CD3+CD56-NKG2C+) from fewer than 10 donors had their TCR beta-chain repertoires profiled. Most of the eight sequenced donors were HCMV-seropositive and one was HCMV-seronegative. Randomly selected healthy volunteers, three men and five women, were used as the eight sequenced donors. The libraries were sequenced on Illumina HiSeq 2000/2500, MiSeq or NextSeq, producing 2 x 150 bp reads. Overall study results and their limits: Whether the expanded NKG2C-expressing T cell clones were specific for HCMV antigens remained unclear. In several donors, the dominant CD3+CD56+NKG2C+ clonotypes were among the top 10 CD8+ clonotypes and accounted for roughly 1.0-7.0% of CD8+ T cells. Those dominant clonotypes were again the most abundant among CD3+CD56-NKG2C+ cells in a handful of donors, at about 25-60.1%.

Per the germline V gene, SGHVS is the CDR1 and FQNEAQ is the CDR2. Spanning cysteine to phenylalanine, the CDR3 consists of 13 amino acids. The DNA is unrecorded. With respect to this clonotype: The clone's antigen remains unknown.

The listed sequencing device is Illumina HiSeq 2000. TCR beta cDNA libraries were made by 5'RACE template switching that added a universal primer site and unique molecular identifiers. Synthesis of cDNA was primed from the TCR beta constant segment and was followed by two consecutive PCR amplification steps. The paper's data handling went like this. MIGEC was used to demultiplex reads and group reads by UMI, and MiTCR was used to assemble and quantify clonotypes. To exclude erroneous sequences, only TCR cDNA sequences supported by at least two reads were retained. Downstream repertoire analysis used the tcR package, and clonotypes were matched across fractions by CDR3 nucleotide sequence plus V segment. VDJmatch was used to annotate antigen specificity against VDJdb, with one amino acid substitution in CDR3 allowed. With the reads reprocessed by TCRdb, a single entry stands for each CDR3 protein sequence and no DNA is reported. TCRdb, not the authors, supplied the V and J calls. This sample's clone table shows some 190,000 distinct CDR3 sequences. Around 21% of the sample rests with the top ten.

HCMV-specific IgG was detected in serum with a commercial ELISA kit to determine HCMV serostatus. Ficoll density gradient centrifugation was used to isolate peripheral blood mononuclear cells from blood. Sequencing was done on a sample of blood T cells: a sorted CD56 or NKG2C T cell subset, CD4+ or CD8+ T cells, or bulk PBMC T cells (not recorded which). The clonotype was recovered from a man aged 18-75 years in good health. The sequence is built from TRBV7-8 and TRBJ1-2; the TCRdb D gene call, TRBD1, has no DNA to confirm it. The CDR3 protein sequence reads: CASSLGGVDGYTF.